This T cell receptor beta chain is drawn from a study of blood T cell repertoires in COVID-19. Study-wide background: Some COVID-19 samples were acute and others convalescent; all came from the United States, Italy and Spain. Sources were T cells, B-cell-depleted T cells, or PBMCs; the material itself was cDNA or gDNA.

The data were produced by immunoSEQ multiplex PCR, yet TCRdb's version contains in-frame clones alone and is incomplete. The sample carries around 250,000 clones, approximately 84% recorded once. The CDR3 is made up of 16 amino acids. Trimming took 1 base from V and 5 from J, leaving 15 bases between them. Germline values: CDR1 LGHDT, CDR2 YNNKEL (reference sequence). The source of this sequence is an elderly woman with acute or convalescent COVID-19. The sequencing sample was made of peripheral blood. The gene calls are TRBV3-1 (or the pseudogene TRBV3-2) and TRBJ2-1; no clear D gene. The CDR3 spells CASSQGEAPTHNEQFF. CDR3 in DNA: TGTGCCAGCAGCCAAGGTGAAGCGCCCACCCACAATGAGCAGTTCTTC.